A selection of T cell receptor beta chains follows, all from one sample in a study of cytomegalovirus exposure and HLA in healthy donors. Assay used: immunoSEQ multiplex PCR; TCRdb lists only in-frame clones, some missing. The listing records around 75,000 clones. The specimen sequenced was PBMCs. Source of these receptors: a woman aged 60-75 years in good health and CMV-seronegative. The CDR3 runs from the conserved cysteine through the conserved F or W. The D gene is left open where the match is weak.

>NA|TRBJ2-5|TRBV11-2
CASSYPGVETQYF
TGTGCCAGCAGTTACCCGGGGGTAGAGACCCAGTACTTC
>NA|TRBJ1-2|TRBV30
CAWIGGARGYTF
TGTGCCTGGATTGGGGGGGCGCGTGGCTACACCTTC
>TRBD1|TRBJ2-7|TRBV7-6
CASSFRQGNEQYF
TGTGCCAGCAGCTTTCGACAGGGTAACGAGCAGTACTTC
>NA|TRBJ1-3|TRBV19
CASSLLPGGVGGNTIYF
TGTGCCAGTAGCCTTCTTCCCGGCGGCGTTGGTGGAAACACCATATATTTT
>NA|TRBJ2-2|TRBV11-2
CASITQTGELFF
TGTGCCAGCATCACTCAAACCGGGGAGCTGTTTTTT
>TRBD2|TRBJ2-1|TRBV28
CASTPSGGPARDEQFF
TGTGCCAGCACACCTAGCGGAGGACCCGCCCGGGATGAGCAGTTCTTC
>TRBD2|TRBJ2-1|TRBV25-1
CASRSTSGLYNEQFF
TGTGCCAGCAGGTCGACTAGCGGACTCTACAATGAGCAGTTCTTC
>NA|TRBJ1-1|TRBV28
CASSLMETIEAFF
TGTGCCAGCAGTTTAATGGAGACCATCGAAGCTTTCTTT
>TRBD1|TRBJ1-1|TRBV4-1
CASSDRQGAAEAFF
TGCGCCAGCAGCGACCGACAGGGGGCGGCTGAAGCTTTCTTT
>NA|TRBJ1-2|TRBV7-2
CASSLDWAGVGGYTF
TGTGCCAGCAGCTTAGATTGGGCAGGGGTGGGTGGCTACACCTTC
>TRBD2|TRBJ2-2|TRBV30
CAFDPGLAAITGELFF
TGTGCCTTTGACCCGGGACTAGCGGCGATCACCGGGGAGCTGTTTTTT
>NA|TRBJ2-3|TRBV7-2
CASSSLQVTDTQYF
TGTGCCAGCAGCTCCCTACAGGTCACAGATACGCAGTATTTT
>TRBD2|TRBJ2-5|TRBV30
CAWRRLAGETKETQYF
TGTGCCTGGAGAAGACTAGCGGGAGAGACTAAAGAGACCCAGTACTTC
>TRBD1|TRBJ1-2|TRBV27
CASSLTAGTGFRGYTF
TGTGCCAGCAGTTTAACCGCCGGGACAGGGTTCCGTGGCTACACCTTC
>NA|TRBJ2-3|TRBV6-5
CASSYSGAPDTQYF
TGTGCCAGCAGTTACTCGGGAGCTCCAGATACGCAGTATTTT
>TRBD2|TRBJ2-1|TRBV7-9
CASSLAREGRPYNEQFF
TGTGCCAGCAGCTTAGCGCGGGAGGGGCGCCCCTACAATGAGCAGTTCTTC
>TRBD1|TRBJ1-1|TRBV5-1
CASSLGQGGMNTEAFF
TGCGCCAGCAGCTTGGGTCAGGGGGGCATGAACACTGAAGCTTTCTTT
>NA|TRBJ2-2|TRBV5-1
CASTRGADNTGELFF
TGCGCCAGCACCCGGGGGGCGGACAACACCGGGGAGCTGTTTTTT
>NA|TRBJ1-6|TRBV5-1
CASSFGQHNSPLHF
TGCGCCAGCAGCTTTGGACAGCATAATTCACCCCTCCACTTT
>TRBD1|TRBJ1-1|TRBV28
CASHRGGTEAFF
TGTGCCAGCCACAGGGGCGGCACTGAAGCTTTCTTT
>NA|TRBJ1-6|TRBV6-6
CASSYIGVRSPLHF
TGTGCCAGCAGTTACATCGGGGTACGCTCACCCCTCCACTTT
>NA|TRBJ1-2|TRBV2
CARREGTAAYGYTF
TGTGCCAGGAGGGAGGGGACCGCAGCCTATGGCTACACCTTC
>NA|TRBJ2-1|TRBV4-1
CASSQVFSGRSHNEQFF
TGCGCCAGCAGCCAAGTCTTTTCGGGAAGGTCCCACAATGAGCAGTTCTTC
>TRBD2|TRBJ2-7|TRBV9
CASSIGTSGRRYEQYF
TGTGCCAGCAGCATCGGGACTAGCGGGAGACGGTACGAGCAGTACTTC
>NA|TRBJ2-2|TRBV9
CASRRPRRGELFF
TGTGCCAGCCGGAGACCGCGCCGGGGGGAGCTGTTTTTT
>NA|TRBJ2-1|TRBV6-4
CASSPYGGSNGGNEQFF
TGTGCCAGCAGCCCCTATGGAGGGAGTAATGGGGGGAATGAGCAGTTCTTC
>TRBD2|TRBJ2-7|TRBV10-2
CASSELEREGYEQYF
TGCGCCAGCAGTGAATTAGAGCGGGAGGGCTACGAGCAGTACTTC
>TRBD1|TRBJ1-2|TRBV7-8
CASSGGPGQARVNFYGYTF
TGTGCCAGCAGCGGGGGGCCGGGACAGGCGAGGGTGAACTTCTATGGCTACACCTTC
>NA|TRBJ1-5|TRBV6-1
CASSLGPNQPQHF
TGTGCCAGCAGTTTGGGGCCGAATCAGCCCCAGCATTTT
>NA|TRBJ2-7|TRBV5-1
CASSLVRDSYEQYF
TGCGCCAGCAGCTTGGTCAGGGACTCCTACGAGCAGTACTTC
>TRBD1|TRBJ1-5|TRBV15
CATSRRPGQGNQPQHF
TGTGCCACCAGCAGAAGACCGGGACAGGGCAATCAGCCCCAGCATTTT
>TRBD1|TRBJ2-4|TRBV6-5
CASSPTRTGLNIQYF
TGTGCCAGCAGTCCTACCCGGACAGGGCTGAACATTCAGTACTTC
>TRBD1|TRBJ1-5|TRBV6-1
CASTVDRTLGQPQHF
TGTGCCAGCACTGTGGACAGGACCCTCGGTCAGCCCCAGCATTTT
>TRBD2|TRBJ2-3|TRBV4-1
CASSPHIAGGTDTQYF
TGCGCCAGCAGCCCACATATAGCGGGAGGCACAGATACGCAGTATTTT
>NA|TRBJ1-1|TRBV29-1
CSVARGMNTEAFF
TGCAGCGTTGCGAGGGGGATGAACACTGAAGCTTTCTTT
>TRBD2|TRBJ2-3|TRBV7-2
CASSFSSGNTDTQYF
TGTGCCAGCAGCTTCTCTAGCGGGAACACAGATACGCAGTATTTT
>NA|TRBJ2-3|TRBV10-1
CASSDHKQTGRTDTQYF
TGCGCCAGCAGTGACCATAAGCAGACAGGACGCACAGATACGCAGTATTTT
>NA|TRBJ1-1|TRBV18
CASSSLSSATEAFF
TGTGCCAGCTCTTCCCTGAGCTCCGCCACTGAAGCTTTCTTT
>TRBD2|TRBJ2-3|TRBV30
CAWNAGGGPTDTQYF
TGTGCCTGGAATGCGGGAGGGGGACCCACAGATACGCAGTATTTT
>NA|TRBJ1-1|TRBV5-4
CASSPSTGRNTEAFF
TGTGCCAGCAGCCCGTCGACAGGAAGAAACACTGAAGCTTTCTTT
>NA|TRBJ2-5|TRBV7-9
CASSFAGGTETQYF
TGTGCCAGCAGCTTCGCGGGCGGAACAGAGACCCAGTACTTC